The 22 T cell receptor beta chains presented below share a single source sample, sequenced in a study of Graves' ophthalmopathy and Graves' hyperthyroidism. Transcripts of RNA were the source for amplifying TCR beta CDR3 regions. HTBI primers primed a first-round RT-PCR, and a second-round multiplex PCR followed. From the multiplex PCR reads, TCRdb called clonotypes with MiXCR, one entry per CDR3 protein. Among some 380,000 distinct CDR3 sequences listed, about 16% were seen once. The source material was peripheral blood. Receptors originate from a woman under 30 with stable Graves' hyperthyroidism.

This clonotype was seen repeatedly, ten times or more. This chain joins TRBV19 and TRBJ1-5; 9 bases are shared with TRBD1. CDR3 length: 15 amino acids. In germline, CDR1 is LNHDA, CDR2 SQIVND (reference sequence). Trimming at V came to 4 bases and at J to 6 bases, leaving 7 bases not matched to a gene. CDR3 nucleotide sequence: TGTGCCAGTAGTACTGGACAGGGGACAGGTCAGCCCCAGCATTTT. It is translated as CASSTGQGTGQPQHF.

This clonotype was detected ten times or more. A much larger clone differs from this one at a single base, so this may be a read error. V usage is TRBV6-5 and J usage is TRBJ1-1; D is ambiguous. The CDR3 is made up of 13 amino acids. Germline V gives CDR1 MNHEY, CDR2 SVGAGI. V gave up 4 bases and J gave up 1 base, with 7 bases separating them. The CDR3 coding sequence is TGTGCCAGCAGTTTAACATGGAACACTGAAGCTTTCTTT. Amino acid sequence: CASSLTWNTEAFF.

The rearrangement links TRBV9 to TRBJ1-1, with 7 nucleotides matching TRBD1. The ends lost 0 bases at V and 8 bases at J; junction bases unmatched: 13. This CDR3 has 16 residues. Germline V lookup: CDR1 SGDLS, CDR2 YYNGEE. CDR3 in DNA: TGTGCCAGCAGCGTAGTAAGGACAGGTTCATCCTCCGAAGCTTTCTTT. Amino acids: CASSVVRTGSSSEAFF.

Notes on this clonotype: Just one base apart from a much larger clone, this may be a read error. This chain links TRBV24-1 with TRBJ2-7; perhaps TRBD2 as D (6 bases). CDR1 and CDR2 from the germline V gene are KGHDR and SFDVKD. V dropped 10 bases and J dropped 5 bases, with 23 bases sitting between them. This CDR3 has 15 amino acids. CDR3 sequence reads: CATSSRDSSLNEQYF. In nucleotides, the CDR3 is TGTGCCACTAGCAGCCGGGACTCTTCCCTAAACGAGCAGTACTTC.

In its sample, this clonotype was seen many times. This chain uses TRBV18 with TRBJ1-5, with D tentatively TRBD1 (5 bases). Germline values: CDR1 KGHSH, CDR2 LQKENI. V dropped 3 bases and J dropped 2 bases, with 11 bases sitting between them. This CDR3 spans 15 amino acids. This CDR3 is CASSPEGVGNQPQHF. The CDR3 DNA sequence: TGTGCCAGCTCACCCGAAGGGGTAGGCAATCAGCCCCAGCATTTT.

This clonotype was seen at least ten times. The chain recombines TRBV20-1 with TRBJ2-4; D remains ambiguous. The length of the CDR3 is 10 residues. V gave up 6 bases and J gave up 8 bases, with 8 bases separating them. Germline V gives CDR1 DFQATT, CDR2 SNEGSKA (reference sequence). The CDR3 reads CSALDHIQYF. CDR3 DNA: TGCAGTGCCTTGGATCACATTCAGTACTTC.

For this clonotype: At one boundary the junction diverges from the germline segment, which might be a read error. The V gene is TRBV18, the J gene TRBJ2-5, with D possibly being TRBD2 (6 bases). CDR1 KGHSH and CDR2 LQKENI come from the germline V gene. The CDR3 is 13 residues long. The CDR3 is CASSPGPGETKYF. CDR3 DNA sequence: TGTGCCAGCTCACCAGGTCCGGGAGAGACCAAGTACTTC.

The CDR3 coding sequence is TGTGCCAGCAGTTTGACCGGGACAGAGAACACTGAAGCTTTCTTT. Encoded protein: CASSLTGTENTEAFF. The chain employs TRBV12-3 or TRBV12-4 and TRBJ1-1; 7 bases align to TRBD1. The CDR3 loop spans 15 amino acids. V lost 3 bases, J lost 1 base, and 5 bases stayed unmatched.

This CDR3 reads CASSYPPRAGVYEQYF. As DNA, the CDR3 is TGTGCCAGCAGTTACCCCCCTAGGGCCGGAGTCTACGAGCAGTACTTC. The V and J genes are TRBV6-2 or TRBV6-3 and TRBJ2-7; no clear D gene. Trimming cost V 2 bases and J 3 bases, with 17 bases left between them. The germline CDR1 and CDR2 sequences are MNHEY and SVGEGT. The CDR3 is 16 residues long.

This clonotype has at least ten counts. The chain links TRBV7-9 to TRBJ2-5; D uncertain. CDR1 and CDR2 from the germline V gene are SEHNR and FQNEAQ (reference sequence). The CDR3 spans 15 residues. With 2 bases removed from V and 2 bases from J, the gap between germline ends came to 12 bases. The CDR3 region is CASSLTHSIQETQYF. CDR3 nucleotide sequence: TGTGCCAGCAGCTTAACCCATTCCATACAAGAGACCCAGTACTTC.

In its sample, this clonotype was seen many times. The J gene is TRBJ1-1, the V gene TRBV5-5; D remains ambiguous. CDR1 SGHKS and CDR2 YYEKEE come from the germline V gene (reference sequence). This CDR3 is 15 amino acids long. Here the CDR3 DNA reads TGTGCAGCCTCTCCGCGGGCCCCTCGGAACACTGAAGCTTTCTTT. It yields the protein CAASPRAPRNTEAFF.

This clonotype was recorded many times. The chain uses TRBV16 and TRBJ1-2; D not certain. V shed 2 bases and J shed 4 bases, with 23 bases lying between them. Germline V CDR1 and CDR2: KGHSY, FQNENV. This CDR3 is built from 18 residues. The CDR3 nucleotides are TGTGCCAGCAGCCAAATAGCGGACTCCCGGACCCTAGGCTATGGCTACACCTTC. This sequence encodes CASSQIADSRTLGYGYTF. Together with reference TRBV16 and TRBJ1-2, the CDR3 gives the full variable domain: GEEVAQTPKHLVRGEGQKAKLYCAPIKGHSYVFWYQQVLKNEFKFLISFQNENVFDETGMPKERFSAKCLPNSPCSLEIQATKLEDSAVYFCASSQIADSRTLGYGYTFGSGTRLTVV.

V gene TRBV19 combines with J gene TRBJ1-2; no clear D. Germline V lookup: CDR1 LNHDA, CDR2 SQIVND (reference sequence). There are 12 residues in the CDR3. The germline V and J ends were trimmed by 0 bases and 5 bases, with 4 bases remaining between them. Here the CDR3 DNA reads TGTGCCAGTAGTATAGAGGGATATGGCTACACCTTC. Translated, it gives CASSIEGYGYTF.

This chain connects TRBV20-1 to TRBJ1-2; TRBD1 matches 8 bases. V lost 0 bases and J lost 5; bases outside the gene matches: 11. The CDR3 totals 16 residues. Germline values: CDR1 DFQATT, CDR2 SNEGSKA (reference sequence). CDR3 bases: TGCAGTGCTAGAGATACCCGGACAGGGACACCTTATGGCTACACCTTC. This sequence encodes CSARDTRTGTPYGYTF.

The chain carries TRBV5-1 and TRBJ2-5; 10 nucleotides match TRBD2. CDR1 and CDR2 (germline): SGHRS, YFSETQ. This CDR3 comprises 17 residues. Trimming took 0 bases from V and 2 from J; bases not matched to a gene: 7. CDR3 amino acids: CASSLDGTSEFQETQYF. The CDR3 DNA reads as TGCGCCAGCAGCTTGGATGGGACTAGCGAATTTCAAGAGACCCAGTACTTC.

This clonotype occurred many times. Here the CDR3 reads CASTPGKGQRRNQSFGYTF. CDR3 coding DNA: TGTGCCAGCACCCCGGGCAAGGGACAGCGAAGAAACCAATCGTTTGGCTACACCTTC. The chain employs TRBV11-2 and TRBJ1-2; 7 positions match TRBD1. The CDR3 runs to 19 residues. Germline-derived CDR1 and CDR2 are SGHAT and FQNNGV. The ends lost 7 bases at V and 7 bases at J; junction bases unmatched: 27.

This clonotype was counted ten times or more. The genes are TRBV7-2 and TRBJ1-5, with D tentatively TRBD1 (6 bases). V gave up 1 base and J gave up 3 bases, with 10 bases separating them. The CDR3 has 15 residues. Germline lookup yields CDR1 SGHTA and CDR2 FQGNSA. The CDR3 region has the DNA TGTGCCAGCAGCTTAGTACAGGGATACAATCAGCCCCAGCATTTT. This codes for CASSLVQGYNQPQHF.

This clonotype was detected only a few times. V gene TRBV7-2 combines with J gene TRBJ2-5; TRBD2 aligns across 8 bases. The germline V gene has CDR1 SGHTA and CDR2 FQGNSA. The CDR3 runs to 18 residues. With 1 base clipped from V and 4 bases from J, the junction kept 14 bases outside the gene matches. In nucleotides, the CDR3 is TGTGCCAGCAGCTTAGTCGCGGGGGGCCTTAAGGTTCGAGAGACCCAGTACTTC. Translated, it gives CASSLVAGGLKVRETQYF. The variable domain in full, completed from reference TRBV7-2 and TRBJ2-5, reads GAGVSQSPSNKVTEKGKDVELRCDPISGHTALYWYRQSLGQGLEFLIYFQGNSAPDKSGLPSDRFSAERTGGSVSTLTIQRTQQEDSAVYLCASSLVAGGLKVRETQYFGPGTRLLVL.

This clonotype has ten or more counts. V gene TRBV19 combines with J gene TRBJ1-2; D is unclear. Germline V gene lookup returns CDR1 LNHDA and CDR2 SQIVND (reference sequence). Trimming left V 9 bases short and J 0 bases short, with 14 bases between. The CDR3 sequence is 14 residues long. This chain's CDR3 is CASREAPPNYGYTF. DNA of the CDR3: TGTGCCAGCCGGGAGGCTCCACCTAACTATGGCTACACCTTC. The entire variable domain, with the rest obtained from reference TRBV19 and TRBJ1-2, is as follows: DGGITQSPKYLFRKEGQNVTLSCEQNLNHDAMYWYRQDPGQGLRLIYYSQIVNDFQKGDIAEGYSVSREKKESFPLTVTSAQKNPTAFYLCASREAPPNYGYTFGSGTRLTVV.

This clonotype was observed a single time. CDR3 sequence: CASSRDRADQPQHF. For the CDR3, the DNA is TGTGCCAGCAGCCGGGACAGGGCCGATCAGCCCCAGCATTTT. V usage is TRBV12-3 or TRBV12-4 and J usage is TRBJ1-5; 9 nucleotides line up with TRBD1. J gave up 5 bases and V 6 bases, and 5 bases lay outside the gene matches. The CDR3 is made up of 14 amino acids.

This clonotype occurred many times. Here the CDR3 DNA reads TGCGGCACCGGGACAGGGCGTCCCTTGAACACTGAAGCTTTCTTT. This encodes CGTGTGRPLNTEAFF. The chain is built from TRBV29-1 and TRBJ1-1, with 9 bases matching TRBD1. CDR1 is SQVTM, CDR2 ANQGSEA, per germline. CDR3 length: 15 amino acids.

This clonotype was observed a few times. The V call is TRBV11-2, the J call TRBJ1-3; 10 bases are a match to TRBD1. The CDR3 extends over 17 amino acids. The germline CDR1 and CDR2 sequences are SGHAT and FQNNGV. V dropped 3 bases and J dropped 4; count of bases not matched to a gene: 9. Here the CDR3 reads CASSFRIRTGGGNTIYF. The CDR3 region has the DNA TGTGCCAGCAGCTTTCGGATCCGGACAGGGGGAGGAAACACCATATATTTT.